This T cell receptor (beta chain) was recorded in a study of T cells in Graves' hyperthyroidism and ophthalmopathy. CDR1 and CDR2 (germline): DFQATT, SNEGSKA (reference sequence). This CDR3 has 12 amino acids. It was RNA transcripts that yielded the amplified TCR beta CDR3 regions. An initial round of RT-PCR targeting the TCR CDR3 relied on the HTBI primer set. TCRdb used MiXCR to reprocess the multiplex PCR reads, holding one entry per CDR3 protein. The sample has hundreds of thousands of distinct CDR3 sequences, approximately 14% seen once. This clonotype showed up just a few times. The source of this sequence is a woman aged 18-35 years with Graves' hyperthyroidism that later progressed to Graves' ophthalmopathy. The chain has TRBV20-1 and TRBJ2-7, with 12 bases identical to TRBD2. The J call may be wrong; the DNA end is better matched by TRBJ2-1. The material sequenced was blood. In DNA, the CDR3 is TGCAGTGGGACTAGCGGGATCTACGAGCAGTTCTTC. Translating it yields CSGTSGIYEQFF.